This passage covers 18 T cell receptor beta chains from one sample sequenced in a study of cytotoxic CD8 clonotypes in ibrutinib-treated CLL. The assay was immunoSEQ multiplex PCR, and TCRdb's table has in-frame clones only and misses some. The sample yields some 130,000 clones, approximately 90% seen once. The sequences come from PBMCs, collected after 12 months of ibrutinib treatment. The receptors come from a human donor with chronic lymphocytic leukemia.

This chain joins TRBV25-1 and TRBJ2-3; no clear D gene. CDR1 is MGHDK and CDR2 is SYGVNS in the germline V gene. The CDR3 length is 14 residues. V was cut by 5 bases and J by 0 bases, with 9 bases left in between. CDR3 in DNA: TGTGCCAGCAGTCGGGTCATTAGCACAGATACGCAGTATTTT. Amino acids: CASSRVISTDTQYF.

The chain couples TRBV7-9 to TRBJ2-5, with a weak D call TRBD2 (5 bases). CDR3 size: 14 residues. The V end was cut by 6 bases, the J end by 1 base, with 12 bases between. Germline assignment: CDR1 SEHNR and CDR2 FQNEAQ (reference sequence). CDR3: CASRSIASQETQYF. In DNA, the CDR3 is TGTGCCAGCAGATCAATAGCGAGCCAAGAGACCCAGTACTTC.

V usage is TRBV27 and J usage is TRBJ1-4; D perhaps matches TRBD1 (5 bases). Trimming left V 8 bases short and J 7 bases short, with 26 bases between. This CDR3 is built from 17 residues. CDR1 MNHEY and CDR2 SMNVEV come from the germline V gene (reference sequence). The CDR3 coding sequence is TGTGCCAGCGGGCGGGTAGGGGCCGGGAGTTTAGGTGAAAAACTGTTTTTT. Residues: CASGRVGAGSLGEKLFF.

This chain uses TRBV7-2 with TRBJ2-7; D possibly uses TRBD1 or TRBD2 (5 bases each). From germline, CDR1 is SGHTA and CDR2 FQGNSA. The length of the CDR3 is 16 residues. Between the trimmed V and J ends, which lost 4 bases and 5 bases, there was a span of 21 bases. The CDR3 nucleotides are TGTGCCAGCAGCTCCTTTAGGGACCTCCCCGTCCACGAGCAGTACTTC. Protein sequence: CASSSFRDLPVHEQYF.

The table lists this clone with a few counts. This chain uses TRBV10-3 with TRBJ1-5; a weak D match, TRBD1 (6 bases). The CDR3 covers 13 residues. Germline assignment: CDR1 ENHRY and CDR2 SYGVKD. Trimming took off 6 bases at V and 7 bases at J, with 13 bases between the two ends. In DNA, the CDR3 is TGTGCCATCAGGGCAGGGCAGGGGCAGCCCCAGCATTTT. Translating it yields CAIRAGQGQPQHF.

J is TRBJ1-1 and V is TRBV7-9; D uncertain. Germline CDR1 is SEHNR and CDR2 is FQNEAQ (reference sequence). The CDR3 extends over 15 amino acids. Trimming removed 0 bases at V and 0 bases at J, with 8 bases between. The CDR3 sequence is CASSLARGMNTEAFF. CDR3 nucleotide sequence: TGTGCCAGCAGCTTAGCGCGCGGGATGAACACTGAAGCTTTCTTT.

This clone was seen only a few times. The chain links TRBV30 to TRBJ1-5, with D possibly matching TRBD1 (5 bases). In germline, CDR1 is GTSNPN, CDR2 SVGIG (reference sequence). V dropped 0 bases and J dropped 3 bases, with 18 bases sitting between them. The CDR3 totals 17 residues. CDR3 residues: CAWSVKALDTFNQPQHF. The DNA of the CDR3 is TGTGCCTGGAGTGTAAAGGCACTGGACACCTTCAATCAGCCCCAGCATTTT.

The V call is TRBV28, the J call TRBJ1-4; D not resolved. CDR1 and CDR2 from the germline V gene are MDHEN and SYDVKM. The germline V and J ends were trimmed by 2 bases and 3 bases, with 10 bases remaining between them. The CDR3 runs 15 residues. The CDR3 sequence: CASSLVPRANEKLFF. The CDR3 DNA follows: TGTGCCAGCAGTTTAGTGCCACGGGCTAATGAAAAACTGTTTTTT.

Comments on this clone: Other DNA sequences in this sample translate to the same CDR3. This chain uses TRBV5-1 with TRBJ2-7; no clear D gene. Germline CDR1 is SGHRS and CDR2 is YFSETQ. CDR3 length: 12 amino acids. With 0 bases removed from V and 3 bases from J, the gap between germline ends came to 4 bases. The CDR3 here is CASSLEGYEQYF. The CDR3, as DNA: TGCGCCAGCAGCTTGGAGGGCTACGAGCAGTACTTC. Variable domain in full (rest from reference TRBV5-1 and TRBJ2-7): KAGVTQTPRYLIKTRGQQVTLSCSPISGHRSVSWYQQTPGQGLQFLFEYFSETQRNKGNFPGRFSGRQFSNSRSEMNVSTLELGDSALYLCASSLEGYEQYFGPGTRLTVT.

V gene TRBV2 combines with J gene TRBJ2-2; D remains unclear. Germline CDR1 is SNHLY and CDR2 is FYNNEI. CDR3 length equals 11 residues. The V and J ends lost 6 bases and 8 bases respectively, with 7 bases between them. The CDR3: CASRTEGELFF. The CDR3 DNA sequence: TGTGCCAGCAGGACGGAGGGGGAGCTGTTTTTT.

The rearrangement joins TRBV28 to TRBJ2-3; the match to TRBD2 covers 11 bases. The CDR3 totals 14 residues. The V gene's germline CDR1 is MDHEN and CDR2 SYDVKM. J gave up 5 bases and V 5 bases, and 3 bases lay outside the gene matches. CDR3 bases: TGTGCCAGCAGTCCTAGCGGGAGGAGAGATACGCAGTATTTT. It specifies CASSPSGRRDTQYF.

The V and J genes are TRBV7-9 and TRBJ2-7; D remains ambiguous. The CDR3 spans 13 residues. CDR1 and CDR2 (germline): SEHNR, FQNEAQ (reference sequence). V gave up 4 bases and J gave up 3 bases, with 10 bases separating them. In DNA, the CDR3 is TGTGCCAGCAGCTCGGACGTTTACTACGAGCAGTACTTC. As protein: CASSSDVYYEQYF.

The gene calls are TRBV27 and TRBJ2-7, with TRBD1 matching over 8 bases. Germline CDR1 reads MNHEY; CDR2 reads SMNVEV (reference sequence). The length of the CDR3 is 14 residues. With V trimmed by 5 bases and J by 3 bases, 6 bases remained unmatched. The CDR3 coding sequence is TGTGCCAGCAGTCCCGGGACAGGTAACTACGAGCAGTACTTC. Amino acids: CASSPGTGNYEQYF.

The chain employs TRBV9 and TRBJ2-2; D gene unclear. The V end lost 0 bases, the J end lost 1 base, and 7 bases lay between the germline ends. The V gene's germline CDR1 is SGDLS and CDR2 YYNGEE. This CDR3 is built from 15 residues. CDR3 amino acids: CASSVGRVNTGELFF. The CDR3, as DNA: TGTGCCAGCAGCGTAGGCCGGGTGAACACCGGGGAGCTGTTTTTT.

For the CDR3, the DNA is TGTGCCAGCAGTGATCTAGCGGGAGGTGACGAGCAGTACTTC. Protein: CASSDLAGGDEQYF. The chain is built from TRBV25-1 and TRBJ2-7; 11 bases map to TRBD2. Germline lookup yields CDR1 MGHDK and CDR2 SYGVNS. V shed 3 bases, J shed 5 bases, and the junction held 3 bases outside the gene matches. This CDR3 has 14 residues.

This chain links TRBV30 with TRBJ1-1; D is possibly TRBD1 (5 bases). This CDR3 has 13 residues. Germline V gives CDR1 GTSNPN, CDR2 SVGIG (reference sequence). Trimming left V 4 bases short and J 1 base short, with 10 bases between. The CDR3 reads CAWTGRTNTEAFF. The CDR3 DNA follows: TGTGCCTGGACAGGGAGGACGAACACTGAAGCTTTCTTT.

The chain has TRBV15 and TRBJ2-5, with TRBD2 identical over 12 bases. The CDR3 has 17 amino acids. CDR1 is LNHNV and CDR2 is YYDKDF in the germline V gene (reference sequence). Trimming removed 0 bases from V and 4 bases from J; junction bases left unmatched: 6. The DNA for the CDR3 is TGTGCCACCAGCAGAGATCTCCTAGCGGGAGGGAGAGAGACCCAGTACTTC. Translated, it gives CATSRDLLAGGRETQYF.

The V gene is TRBV4-3, the J gene TRBJ2-1; D is undetermined. Germline assignment: CDR1 LGHNA and CDR2 YSLEER. CDR3 length: 17 residues. V lost 0 bases and J lost 0, with 12 bases in between. The DNA for the CDR3 is TGCGCCAGCAGCCAAGACCTACTTCTCAGCTCCTACAATGAGCAGTTCTTC. Translated: CASSQDLLLSSYNEQFF.